These T cell receptor beta chains were read from a single sample in a study of blood T cell repertoires in COVID-19. The repertoire was sequenced with immunoSEQ multiplex PCR; TCRdb's copy has only in-frame clones and lacks some. The profile covers fewer than 200,000 clones, with 65% to 85% appearing a single time and around 3.6% taken by the ten largest. The sample taken for sequencing was PBMCs or T cells enriched from blood (not recorded which). The receptors originated from a woman in her forties or fifties in a cohort exposed to, infected with or recovered from COVID-19 (not recorded which). Both conserved end residues are part of each CDR3. D genes are given only for firm matches. The size entry is marked missing in some rows and otherwise reads once, few, many or a size class.

cdr3_aa: CAISGQGAIVTDTQYF; cdr3_nt: TGTGCCATCAGCGGACAGGGGGCTATAGTGACAGATACGCAGTATTTT; j_call: TRBJ2-3; clone_size: -; d_call: TRBD1; v_call: TRBV10-3
cdr3_aa: CASSPRADRGGEQYF; cdr3_nt: TGTGCCAGCAGCCCTCGAGCGGACAGGGGAGGTGAGCAGTACTTC; j_call: TRBJ2-7; clone_size: -; d_call: -; v_call: TRBV21-1
cdr3_aa: CASRAYGPDTQYF; cdr3_nt: TGTGCCAGCAGAGCGTATGGCCCAGATACGCAGTATTTT; j_call: TRBJ2-3; clone_size: -; d_call: -; v_call: TRBV2
cdr3_aa: CASSPGQGPDTEAFF; cdr3_nt: TGCGCCAGCAGCCCAGGACAAGGGCCGGATACTGAAGCTTTCTTT; j_call: TRBJ1-1; clone_size: -; d_call: -; v_call: TRBV5-1
cdr3_aa: CASSPRQGAIDEQFF; cdr3_nt: TGTGCCAGCAGCCCCCGACAGGGGGCAATCGATGAGCAGTTCTTC; j_call: TRBJ2-1; clone_size: -; d_call: TRBD1; v_call: TRBV7-3
cdr3_aa: CASRSEALWTEAFF; cdr3_nt: TGTGCCAGCAGGTCGGAGGCTTTGTGGACTGAAGCTTTCTTT; j_call: TRBJ1-1; clone_size: -; d_call: -; v_call: TRBV11-2
cdr3_aa: CASSLSLSTDTQYF; cdr3_nt: TGTGCCAGCAGTTTGTCTCTTAGCACAGATACGCAGTATTTT; j_call: TRBJ2-3; clone_size: -; d_call: -; v_call: TRBV6-5
cdr3_aa: CAISQTSGRASYEQYF; cdr3_nt: TGTGCCATCAGCCAAACTAGCGGGAGGGCCTCCTACGAGCAGTACTTC; j_call: TRBJ2-7; clone_size: -; d_call: TRBD2; v_call: TRBV10-3
cdr3_aa: CAISEMAGNYGYTF; cdr3_nt: TGTGCCATCAGTGAGATGGCAGGGAACTATGGCTACACCTTC; j_call: TRBJ1-2; clone_size: -; d_call: -; v_call: TRBV10-3
cdr3_aa: CSVRQGGTDTQYF; cdr3_nt: TGCAGCGTAAGACAGGGTGGCACAGATACGCAGTATTTT; j_call: TRBJ2-3; clone_size: -; d_call: TRBD1; v_call: TRBV29-1
cdr3_aa: CASSFQGTGPGNYQPQHF; cdr3_nt: TGTGCCAGCAGCTTTCAGGGGACCGGACCGGGAAATTATCAGCCCCAGCATTTT; j_call: TRBJ1-5; clone_size: -; d_call: -; v_call: TRBV7-2
cdr3_aa: CASSLSTEYNYGYTF; cdr3_nt: TGTGCCAGCAGCCTATCGACAGAGTATAACTATGGCTACACCTTC; j_call: TRBJ1-2; clone_size: -; d_call: -; v_call: TRBV9
cdr3_aa: CASSGTGGAFEQYF; cdr3_nt: TGTGCCAGCAGCGGGACAGGGGGCGCATTCGAGCAGTACTTC; j_call: TRBJ2-7; clone_size: few; d_call: TRBD1; v_call: TRBV6-5
cdr3_aa: CASSPGGGVDEQFF; cdr3_nt: TGTGCCAGCTCACCAGGCGGGGGGGTAGATGAGCAGTTCTTC; j_call: TRBJ2-1; clone_size: -; d_call: TRBD2; v_call: TRBV18
cdr3_aa: CASSIEMGTVRGNTEAFF; cdr3_nt: TGTGCCAGTAGTATAGAGATGGGGACAGTTAGAGGGAACACTGAAGCTTTCTTT; j_call: TRBJ1-1; clone_size: once; d_call: TRBD1; v_call: TRBV19
cdr3_aa: CASSLSGEKLFF; cdr3_nt: TGCGCCAGCAGTTTATCAGGTGAAAAACTGTTTTTT; j_call: TRBJ1-4; clone_size: few; d_call: -; v_call: TRBV5-1
cdr3_aa: CASSIGQGANYGYTF; cdr3_nt: TGTGCCAGTAGTATAGGTCAGGGGGCGAATTATGGCTACACCTTC; j_call: TRBJ1-2; clone_size: once; d_call: TRBD1; v_call: TRBV19
cdr3_aa: CASRSGYNSPLHF; cdr3_nt: TGTGCCAGCAGGTCAGGTTATAATTCACCCCTCCACTTT; j_call: TRBJ1-6; clone_size: -; d_call: -; v_call: TRBV28
cdr3_aa: CASSRTSGRLNTGELFF; cdr3_nt: TGTGCCAGTAGTCGGACTAGCGGGAGGCTAAACACCGGGGAGCTGTTTTTT; j_call: TRBJ2-2; clone_size: -; d_call: TRBD2; v_call: TRBV19
cdr3_aa: CASSYMTTPRPYEQYF; cdr3_nt: TGTGCCAGCAGTTACATGACTACCCCCCGACCCTACGAGCAGTACTTC; j_call: TRBJ2-7; clone_size: -; d_call: -; v_call: TRBV28
cdr3_aa: CASSLYTGQGTGPQHF; cdr3_nt: TGTGCCAGCAGCTTATATACCGGACAGGGGACGGGGCCCCAGCATTTT; j_call: TRBJ1-5; clone_size: -; d_call: TRBD1; v_call: TRBV7-9
cdr3_aa: CASSLLAGGTDTQYF; cdr3_nt: TGTGCCAGCAGCCTACTAGCGGGGGGCACAGATACGCAGTATTTT; j_call: TRBJ2-3; clone_size: -; d_call: TRBD2; v_call: TRBV7-9
cdr3_aa: CASSPRGAVMNTEAFF; cdr3_nt: TGTGCCAGCAGCCCCCGGGGGGCGGTCATGAACACTGAAGCTTTCTTT; j_call: TRBJ1-1; clone_size: -; d_call: -; v_call: TRBV5-6
cdr3_aa: CAISESSRAEAFF; cdr3_nt: TGTGCCATCAGTGAGTCGAGCAGGGCTGAAGCTTTCTTT; j_call: TRBJ1-1; clone_size: -; d_call: -; v_call: TRBV10-3
cdr3_aa: CASRQDRGRYGYTF; cdr3_nt: TGTGCCAGTAGACAAGACAGGGGTCGGTATGGCTACACCTTC; j_call: TRBJ1-2; clone_size: -; d_call: TRBD1; v_call: TRBV19
cdr3_aa: CASSLTLTGTGQPQHF; cdr3_nt: TGTGCCAGCTCACTAACTCTCACAGGGACCGGTCAGCCCCAGCATTTT; j_call: TRBJ1-5; clone_size: -; d_call: -; v_call: TRBV18
cdr3_aa: CASSEETGSSQPQHF; cdr3_nt: TGTGCCAGCAGTGAAGAGACAGGTTCGAGTCAGCCCCAGCATTTT; j_call: TRBJ1-5; clone_size: once; d_call: -; v_call: TRBV2
cdr3_aa: CAISESLNEKLFF; cdr3_nt: TGTGCCATCAGTGAGAGCCTTAATGAAAAACTGTTTTTT; j_call: TRBJ1-4; clone_size: -; d_call: -; v_call: TRBV10-3
cdr3_aa: CASSLGAQSSYEQYF; cdr3_nt: TGTGCCAGCAGCTTGGGGGCCCAGAGCTCCTACGAGCAGTACTTC; j_call: TRBJ2-7; clone_size: -; d_call: -; v_call: TRBV5-5
cdr3_aa: CASSVIGPGMDVYGYTF; cdr3_nt: TGTGCCAGTAGTGTCATCGGTCCGGGAATGGACGTCTATGGCTACACCTTC; j_call: TRBJ1-2; clone_size: -; d_call: -; v_call: TRBV19
cdr3_aa: CASTEVGLAGGSYNEQFF; cdr3_nt: TGTGCCAGCACCGAAGTGGGACTAGCGGGGGGTTCCTACAATGAGCAGTTCTTC; j_call: TRBJ2-1; clone_size: many; d_call: TRBD2; v_call: TRBV5-8
cdr3_aa: CASSLAPGGRDTEAFF; cdr3_nt: TGTGCCAGCAGCTTAGCCCCCGGGGGACGGGACACTGAAGCTTTCTTT; j_call: TRBJ1-1; clone_size: -; d_call: -; v_call: TRBV7-9
cdr3_aa: CASSVTSGGNEGTQYF; cdr3_nt: TGTGCCAGCAGCGTAACTAGCGGGGGAAACGAGGGTACGCAGTATTTT; j_call: TRBJ2-3; clone_size: -; d_call: TRBD2; v_call: TRBV9
cdr3_aa: CASSASGRGGEQFF; cdr3_nt: TGTGCCAGCAGTGCTAGCGGCCGGGGTGGTGAGCAGTTCTTC; j_call: TRBJ2-1; clone_size: -; d_call: TRBD2; v_call: TRBV7-3
cdr3_aa: CASSLGGQGPQHF; cdr3_nt: TGTGCCAGCAGCTTAGGGGGGCAAGGGCCCCAGCATTTT; j_call: TRBJ1-5; clone_size: -; d_call: -; v_call: TRBV7-9
cdr3_aa: CASSPGEFTPLHF; cdr3_nt: TGTGCCAGTAGTCCGGGGGAGTTCACACCCCTCCACTTT; j_call: TRBJ1-6; clone_size: -; d_call: -; v_call: TRBV19
cdr3_aa: CASSEPGQGAGEQYF; cdr3_nt: TGTGCCAGCAGTGAACCGGGACAGGGGGCTGGGGAGCAGTACTTC; j_call: TRBJ2-7; clone_size: once; d_call: TRBD1; v_call: TRBV6-1
cdr3_aa: CSIRQGYTEAFF; cdr3_nt: TGCAGCATAAGACAGGGGTACACTGAAGCTTTCTTT; j_call: TRBJ1-1; clone_size: -; d_call: TRBD1; v_call: TRBV29-1
cdr3_aa: CSVDQGQFPYEQYF; cdr3_nt: TGCAGCGTTGACCAGGGCCAGTTCCCCTACGAGCAGTACTTC; j_call: TRBJ2-7; clone_size: -; d_call: -; v_call: TRBV29-1
cdr3_aa: CASSESGSSAETQYF; cdr3_nt: TGTGCCAGCAGTGAAAGCGGGAGCTCTGCAGAGACCCAGTACTTC; j_call: TRBJ2-5; clone_size: -; d_call: TRBD2; v_call: TRBV6-1
cdr3_aa: CASSFPGGGNTEAFF; cdr3_nt: TGTGCCAGCAGTTTCCCAGGGGGTGGGAACACTGAAGCTTTCTTT; j_call: TRBJ1-1; clone_size: -; d_call: TRBD1; v_call: TRBV28
cdr3_aa: CSVAPLGTGELFF; cdr3_nt: TGCAGCGTTGCCCCACTCGGCACCGGGGAGCTGTTTTTT; j_call: TRBJ2-2; clone_size: -; d_call: -; v_call: TRBV29-1
cdr3_aa: CASSMYGRGQPQHF; cdr3_nt: TGTGCCAGTAGTATGTATGGTCGGGGTCAGCCCCAGCATTTT; j_call: TRBJ1-5; clone_size: once; d_call: -; v_call: TRBV19
cdr3_aa: CASSQGLNEKLFF; cdr3_nt: TGTGCCAGCTCACAGGGGCTTAATGAAAAACTGTTTTTT; j_call: TRBJ1-4; clone_size: -; d_call: -; v_call: TRBV18
cdr3_aa: CASSRALIRNTGELFF; cdr3_nt: TGTGCCAGCAGCCGCGCCCTTATTAGGAACACCGGGGAGCTGTTTTTT; j_call: TRBJ2-2; clone_size: -; d_call: -; v_call: TRBV5-6
cdr3_aa: CASSSVTGVTAEQYF; cdr3_nt: TGTGCCAGCTCATCGGTGACAGGAGTGACGGCTGAGCAGTACTTC; j_call: TRBJ2-7; clone_size: -; d_call: -; v_call: TRBV18
cdr3_aa: CASSVEAGQPQHF; cdr3_nt: TGTGCCAGCAGTGTGGAGGCGGGGCAGCCCCAGCATTTT; j_call: TRBJ1-5; clone_size: -; d_call: -; v_call: TRBV28
cdr3_aa: CASNGRGDTEAFF; cdr3_nt: TGTGCCAGCAACGGCAGGGGGGATACTGAAGCTTTCTTT; j_call: TRBJ1-1; clone_size: -; d_call: TRBD1; v_call: TRBV2
cdr3_aa: CASSARTESQETQYF; cdr3_nt: TGTGCCAGCAGCGCCCGGACAGAGTCTCAAGAGACCCAGTACTTC; j_call: TRBJ2-5; clone_size: -; d_call: -; v_call: TRBV21-1
cdr3_aa: CASSLAGGYEQYF; cdr3_nt: TGTGCCAGCAGCTTAGCGGGGGGCTACGAGCAGTACTTC; j_call: TRBJ2-7; clone_size: -; d_call: -; v_call: TRBV7-6
cdr3_aa: CASREGLAALPGNEQFF; cdr3_nt: TGCGCCAGCAGGGAGGGCTTAGCGGCCCTTCCCGGAAATGAGCAGTTCTTC; j_call: TRBJ2-1; clone_size: -; d_call: -; v_call: TRBV4-1
cdr3_aa: CASSSSGARSRYF; cdr3_nt: TGTGCCAGCAGCTCTAGCGGGGCCCGTTCGCGGTACTTC; j_call: TRBJ2-7; clone_size: -; d_call: TRBD2; v_call: TRBV7-3
cdr3_aa: CASSKALSGGFNYGYTF; cdr3_nt: TGTGCCAGCAGCAAAGCGCTTTCGGGGGGGTTTAACTATGGCTACACCTTC; j_call: TRBJ1-2; clone_size: -; d_call: -; v_call: TRBV21-1
cdr3_aa: CASSLVLGGYEQYF; cdr3_nt: TGTGCCAGCAGCTTAGTTCTGGGGGGCTACGAGCAGTACTTC; j_call: TRBJ2-7; clone_size: -; d_call: -; v_call: TRBV11-2
cdr3_aa: CATSLSGSDTQYF; cdr3_nt: TGTGCCACCAGTCTGTCGGGATCAGATACGCAGTATTTT; j_call: TRBJ2-3; clone_size: -; d_call: -; v_call: TRBV19
cdr3_aa: CASSLGTQTYNEQFF; cdr3_nt: TGTGCCAGCAGCTTAGGGACACAAACCTACAATGAGCAGTTCTTC; j_call: TRBJ2-1; clone_size: -; d_call: -; v_call: TRBV11-2
cdr3_aa: CASSQTSPLDEQYF; cdr3_nt: TGTGCCAGCAGTCAAACATCTCCTCTCGACGAGCAGTACTTC; j_call: TRBJ2-7; clone_size: -; d_call: -; v_call: TRBV27
cdr3_aa: CSEGRGNF; cdr3_nt: TGCAGCGAAGGGAGGGGTAACTTC; j_call: TRBJ2-5; clone_size: -; d_call: TRBD2; v_call: TRBV29-1
cdr3_aa: CASRNRYSGNTIYF; cdr3_nt: TGTGCCAGCAGGAACAGGTACTCTGGAAACACCATATATTTT; j_call: TRBJ1-3; clone_size: -; d_call: -; v_call: TRBV6-5